Listed below are T cell receptor beta chains from one sample, sequenced in a study of beta chain features in type 1 diabetes. Data came from immunoSEQ multiplex PCR; TCRdb stores just in-frame clones and leaves some out. The sample carries some 640,000 clones, about 14% recorded once. The sequencing sample was made of naive CD4+ T cells from blood. The receptor source for this set is a man between 18 and 29 years old with type 1 diabetes. Both conserved end residues are part of each CDR3. The order of the fields is clone size, J gene, V gene, D gene, CDR3 protein, CDR3 DNA. A D gene is named only where the DNA matches it firmly. Not every row has a clone size; where given, it reads once, few, many or a size class.

>few|TRBJ2-6|TRBV5-6|.
CASSTGSSGANVLTF
TGTGCCAGCAGTACAGGAAGCTCTGGGGCCAACGTCCTGACTTTC
>few|TRBJ2-1|TRBV2|.
CASSYDTASLFF
TGTGCCAGCAGTTATGACACCGCCTCTTTGTTCTTC
>.|TRBJ2-5|TRBV7-9|TRBD1
CASSLTGGGETQYF
TGTGCCAGCAGCCTTACAGGGGGCGGCGAGACCCAGTACTTC
>.|TRBJ2-6|TRBV14|.
CASSSHFGNFSGANVLTF
TGTGCCAGCAGCTCTCACTTCGGAAACTTCTCTGGGGCCAACGTCCTGACTTTC
>.|TRBJ2-1|TRBV30|.
CAWTTGSEQFF
TGTGCCTGGACTACAGGGAGTGAGCAGTTCTTC
>.|TRBJ1-1|TRBV27|.
CASRSRFYSTNTEAFF
TGTGCCAGCAGATCAAGGTTTTACTCGACGAACACTGAAGCTTTCTTT
>few|TRBJ2-3|TRBV23-1|.
CASSQSLRAGFTDTQYF
TGCGCCAGCAGTCAATCTCTTCGAGCGGGTTTCACAGATACGCAGTATTTT
>few|TRBJ1-5|TRBV18|TRBD1
CASSPSGDRGLQPQHF
TGTGCCAGCTCACCAAGTGGGGACAGGGGGCTTCAGCCCCAGCATTTT
>.|TRBJ2-3|TRBV2|.
CATALLILGDTQYF
TGTGCCACCGCCCTCCTGATACTTGGGGATACGCAGTATTTT
>.|TRBJ2-5|TRBV30|TRBD1
CAWSLGQRQETQYF
TGTGCCTGGAGCCTGGGACAGAGACAAGAGACCCAGTACTTC
>.|TRBJ2-1|TRBV5-6|.
CASSRGSGDNEQFF
TGTGCCAGCAGCCGAGGGTCCGGTGACAATGAGCAGTTCTTC
>.|TRBJ1-1|TRBV30|.
CAWSVSGVMNTEAFF
TGTGCCTGGAGTGTTTCTGGAGTCATGAACACTGAAGCTTTCTTT
>few|TRBJ2-5|TRBV6-6|.
CASSYSTSVQETQYF
TGTGCCAGCAGTTACTCGACAAGCGTCCAAGAGACCCAGTACTTC
>.|TRBJ2-1|TRBV4-3|TRBD2
CASSQVLTGGNEQFF
TGCGCCAGCAGCCAAGTATTAACGGGGGGCAATGAGCAGTTCTTC
>few|TRBJ2-6|TRBV5-1|.
CATQTSGSGANVLTF
TGCGCCACCCAGACCTCGGGTAGTGGGGCCAACGTCCTGACTTTC
>.|TRBJ2-7|TRBV13|TRBD1
CASKRGQSSYEQYF
TGTGCCAGCAAAAGGGGACAGAGCTCCTACGAGCAGTACTTC
>.|TRBJ1-2|TRBV10-3|.
CAISTSGQDYGYTF
TGTGCCATCAGTACCTCGGGGCAGGACTATGGCTACACCTTC
>.|TRBJ1-2|TRBV29-1|TRBD1
CSVEGTGKINYGYTF
TGCAGCGTTGAAGGGACAGGGAAAATTAACTATGGCTACACCTTC
>few|TRBJ2-7|TRBV5-1|.
CASSLDSTRSYEQYF
TGCGCCAGCAGCTTGGACTCCACTCGATCATACGAGCAGTACTTC
>.|TRBJ2-1|TRBV7-8|.
CASSRDRPSQFF
TGTGCCAGCAGCAGAGACAGGCCTAGCCAGTTCTTC
>.|TRBJ1-4|TRBV30|.
CAWSVNEKLFF
TGTGCCTGGAGTGTAAATGAAAAACTGTTTTTT
>.|TRBJ1-1|TRBV18|.
CASSPLNGRVNTEAFF
TGTGCCAGCTCACCACTGAACGGCAGGGTGAACACTGAAGCTTTCTTT
>.|TRBJ2-7|TRBV30|.
CAWSVGHVAAYEQYF
TGTGCCTGGAGTGTCGGGCACGTTGCGGCCTACGAGCAGTACTTC
>few|TRBJ1-2|TRBV30|.
CAWDDELHYGYTF
TGTGCCTGGGATGACGAATTACACTATGGCTACACCTTC
>.|TRBJ2-1|TRBV27|.
CASSLQRYNEQFF
TGTGCCAGCAGTTTGCAAAGATACAATGAGCAGTTCTTC
>.|TRBJ2-5|TRBV11-3|TRBD2
CASSLRTSGYETQYF
TGTGCCAGCAGCTTACGGACTAGCGGGTACGAGACCCAGTACTTC
>.|TRBJ1-1|TRBV25-1|.
CASVIGEGTEAFF
TGTGCCAGCGTTATAGGGGAGGGAACTGAAGCTTTCTTT
>few|TRBJ2-5|TRBV19|TRBD1
CASSPGGETQYF
TGTGCCAGTAGTCCAGGGGGTGAGACCCAGTACTTC
>few|TRBJ1-2|TRBV20-1|.
CSARKRGYTF
TGCAGTGCTAGGAAAAGAGGCTACACCTTC
>.|TRBJ2-5|TRBV7-2|.
CASSLGGPETQYF
TGTGCCAGCAGCTTAGGGGGGCCGGAGACCCAGTACTTC
>.|TRBJ1-4|TRBV5-4|.
CASSRLNEKLFF
TGTGCCAGCAGCCGATTAAATGAAAAACTGTTTTTT
>few|TRBJ2-4|TRBV18|.
CASSPNSPRGKNIQYF
TGTGCCAGCTCACCTAACAGCCCTAGGGGCAAAAACATTCAGTACTTC
>.|TRBJ1-5|TRBV7-2|.
CASSPGVYSNQPQHF
TGTGCCAGCAGCCCAGGGGTTTATAGCAATCAGCCCCAGCATTTT
>few|TRBJ2-1|TRBV13|TRBD2
CASSSRGLAGYNEQFF
TGTGCCAGCAGCTCCCGGGGACTAGCGGGGTACAATGAGCAGTTCTTC
>.|TRBJ2-1|TRBV27|.
CASRLQGGDEQFF
TGTGCCAGCAGGCTACAGGGAGGTGATGAGCAGTTCTTC
>few|TRBJ2-7|TRBV28|TRBD2
CASTAAGGREYEQYF
TGTGCCAGCACTGCAGCGGGGGGCAGGGAGTACGAGCAGTACTTC
>.|TRBJ2-3|TRBV9|.
CASSARVTSLRTDTQYF
TGTGCCAGCAGCGCGAGAGTTACATCCCTTCGCACAGATACGCAGTATTTT
>.|TRBJ2-1|TRBV2|.
CATGWGSGLNEQFF
TGTGCCACCGGATGGGGTAGCGGACTCAATGAGCAGTTCTTC
>.|TRBJ2-7|TRBV5-4|.
CASSRTNSYEQYF
TGTGCCAGCAGCAGGACTAACTCCTACGAGCAGTACTTC
>.|TRBJ2-6|TRBV7-3|.
CASSPHSGANVLTF
TGTGCCAGCAGCCCCCACTCTGGGGCCAACGTCCTGACTTTC
>few|TRBJ2-1|TRBV7-9|.
CASSLGHPIYNEQFF
TGTGCCAGCAGCTTGGGCCACCCAATCTACAATGAGCAGTTCTTC
>few|TRBJ2-3|TRBV30|TRBD1
CAWSVGGQSTDTQYF
TGTGCCTGGAGTGTAGGGGGACAGAGCACAGATACGCAGTATTTT
>few|TRBJ1-5|TRBV2|.
CASRYYDSGPQHF
TGTGCCAGCAGGTATTACGACTCGGGACCCCAGCATTTT
>.|TRBJ2-1|TRBV2|.
CASSDGSLSVNEQFF
TGTGCCAGCAGTGATGGATCCCTATCCGTTAATGAGCAGTTCTTC
>.|TRBJ2-7|TRBV30|.
CAWSPTWGEQYF
TGTGCCTGGAGTCCGACCTGGGGTGAGCAGTACTTC